This T cell receptor beta chain comes out of a study of long-term antiretroviral therapy in people with HIV. On the study more broadly: The earliest samples came from an era when ART typically awaited falling CD4 counts. Study results and caveats: Post-ART diversity increased but stayed below transplant donor controls. Researchers lacked any data on ART adherence, viral resistance or therapy changes.

Comment on this clone: Its cognate antigen is unknown.

An immunoSEQ assay, version v3.0, was performed at survey level. Method: immunoSEQ multiplex PCR; TCRdb's copy keeps in-frame clones and lacks some. The sample has around 27,000 clones, under 85% seen once. The starting material was unsorted PBMCs, obtained 3 years after starting antiretroviral therapy. This receptor was identified in a man aged 35-49 years with HIV.

CDR3 in DNA: TGTGCCAGCAGCCAAACCGGGACAGGGAACCGCTACACCTTC. Residues: CASSQTGTGNRYTF. This chain connects TRBV6-5 to TRBJ1-2, with 9 bases identical to TRBD1. The CDR3 is made up of 14 amino acids. V trimming: 6 bases; J trimming: 9 bases; junction bases outside the gene matches: 11. The germline V gene has CDR1 MNHEY and CDR2 SVGAGI.